This TCR beta chain was profiled in a study of blood T cell repertoires in COVID-19 (dated by TCRdb to the early 2020s). Describing the broader study: Recovered participants in ImmuneRACE Cohort 3 were defined by two consecutive negative NP/OP PCR tests, clearance by a healthcare professional, or resolution of symptoms. Subjects who had been exposed to COVID-19, were actively infected with it, or had recovered from it provided the deeply sampled blood TCRbeta repertoires that made up the dataset. Sample metadata almost always included a de-identified subject ID, COVID-19 status, age in years and sex. Samples were obtained from the ongoing ImmuneRACE study (first 160 participants) and from some 1,300 subjects provided by 6 global collaborators. Collaborator samples came from the United States, Italy and Spain and covered acute and convalescent phases of COVID-19. A freely available public database, intended as a resource for researchers studying the immune response to SARS-CoV-2, is where the repertoires were released. Where available, HLA class I and class II types were taken from metadata supplied by the sample provider and were not determined by assay-based typing. The prospective study material was composed of cDNA or gDNA derived from T cells, B-cell-depleted T cells, or PBMCs. Points the paper makes about the study in general: How much clinical and demographic metadata was included differed by source and by participant, and the metadata was provided uncurated.

Concerning this clone itself: Its antigen is currently not known. Base qualities are not provided; no much larger clone lies one nucleotide away.

TCRbeta CDR3 regions were amplified from genomic DNA by means of the immunoSEQ Assay, a bias-controlled multiplex PCR. The paper's processing steps were these. The number of nucleated cells in each sample was estimated by amplification of reference gene primers within the assay. To quantify the absolute abundance of each unique TCRbeta CDR3 rearrangement, sequence reads were collapsed and filtered. For each sample, productive Simpson clonality was calculated by taking the square root of Simpson's diversity index across productive rearrangements. The source is immuneACCESS, and TCRdb retained only in-frame sequences with V and J called. Part of the clones is not carried over; for the studies checked, unresolved V genes explain less than half of this, and the remainder is unexplained. The DNA gave D and trimming, while V, J and clone size come from that table. Counted in this sample were fewer than 250,000 clones; about 88% of them appeared once. The top ten hold roughly 25% of the sample.

Participants in the prospective study were aged about 18 to 89 years, lived in 24 United States geographic areas, and enrolled through a virtual design. Cohort assignment in the prospective study relied on participant-reported clinical history from a screening survey and a study questionnaire. In the prospective study, whole blood, serum and a nasopharyngeal or oropharyngeal swab were collected from each participant by mobile phlebotomists. Additional blood draws and questionnaires over an approximately two-month period could optionally be provided by prospective study participants. Prospective study blood samples were shipped either frozen or at room temperature before DNA extraction. The germline V gene (reference sequence) provides CDR1 LNHDA and CDR2 SQIVND. V and J are truncated by 6 bases and 2 bases respectively, leaving an intervening sequence of 17 bases. The CDR3 runs 16 residues from the cysteine to the phenylalanine. Only CDR3 DNA remains: 48 bases, in frame from the first base.

The sequenced sample was PBMCs or T cells enriched from blood (not recorded which). This sequence originates from a woman aged 40 to 50 in a cohort exposed to, infected with or recovered from COVID-19 (not recorded which). In this chain, TRBV19 is recombined with TRBJ1-5; the D gene identity is not certain. The nucleotides are TGTGCCAGTAGCTTAGGGCCCGGGGATGGCAATCAGCCCCAGCATTTT. Its translation reads: CASSLGPGDGNQPQHF.